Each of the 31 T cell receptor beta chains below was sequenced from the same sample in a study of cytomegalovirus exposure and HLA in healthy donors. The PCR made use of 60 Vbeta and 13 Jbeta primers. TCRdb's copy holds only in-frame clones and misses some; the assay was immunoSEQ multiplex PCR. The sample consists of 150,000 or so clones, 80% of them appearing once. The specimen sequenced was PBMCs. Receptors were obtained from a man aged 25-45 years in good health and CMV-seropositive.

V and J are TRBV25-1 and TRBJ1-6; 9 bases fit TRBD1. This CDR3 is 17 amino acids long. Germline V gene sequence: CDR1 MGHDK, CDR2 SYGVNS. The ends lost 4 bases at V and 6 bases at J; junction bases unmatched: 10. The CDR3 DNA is TGTGCCAGCAGTGCGAAGGACAGGGGATTGGGTAATTCACCCCTCCACTTT. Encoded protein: CASSAKDRGLGNSPLHF. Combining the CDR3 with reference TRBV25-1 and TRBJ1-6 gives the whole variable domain EADIYQTPRYLVIGTGKKITLECSQTMGHDKMYWYQQDPGMELHLIHYSYGVNSTEKGDLSSESTVSRIRTEHFPLTLESARPSHTSQYLCASSAKDRGLGNSPLHFGNGTRLTVT.

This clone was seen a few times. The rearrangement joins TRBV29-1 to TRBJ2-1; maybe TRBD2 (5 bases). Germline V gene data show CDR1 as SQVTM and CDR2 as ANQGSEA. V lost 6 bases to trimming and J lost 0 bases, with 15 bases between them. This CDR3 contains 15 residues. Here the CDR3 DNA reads TGCAGCGTCAACCCCGGGGAGAGCTCCTACAATGAGCAGTTCTTC. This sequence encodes CSVNPGESSYNEQFF.

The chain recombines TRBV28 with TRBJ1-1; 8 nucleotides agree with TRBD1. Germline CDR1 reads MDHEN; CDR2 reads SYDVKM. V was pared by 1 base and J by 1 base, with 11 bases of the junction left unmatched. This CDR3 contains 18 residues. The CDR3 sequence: CASSLFGQGDRGNTEAFF. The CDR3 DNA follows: TGTGCCAGCAGTTTATTTGGACAGGGCGATCGGGGGAACACTGAAGCTTTCTTT.

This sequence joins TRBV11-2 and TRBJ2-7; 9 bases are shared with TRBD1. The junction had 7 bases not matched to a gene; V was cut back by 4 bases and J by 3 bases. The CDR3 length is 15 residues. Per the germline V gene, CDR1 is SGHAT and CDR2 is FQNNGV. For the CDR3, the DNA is TGTGCCAGCAGCTCACACGACAGGGGGATCTACGAGCAGTACTTC. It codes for CASSSHDRGIYEQYF.

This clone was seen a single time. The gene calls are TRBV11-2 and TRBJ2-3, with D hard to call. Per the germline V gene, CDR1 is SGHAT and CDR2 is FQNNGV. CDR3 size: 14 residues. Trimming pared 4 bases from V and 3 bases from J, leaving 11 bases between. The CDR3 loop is CASSYVAQTDTQYF. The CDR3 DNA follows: TGTGCCAGCAGCTATGTTGCACAGACAGATACGCAGTATTTT.

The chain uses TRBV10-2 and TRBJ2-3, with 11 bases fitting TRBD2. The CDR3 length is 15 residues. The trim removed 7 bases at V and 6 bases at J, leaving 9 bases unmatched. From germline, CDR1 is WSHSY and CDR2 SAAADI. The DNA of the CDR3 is TGCGCCAGCATCCGTAGCGGGAGGGCCGGGGATACGCAGTATTTT. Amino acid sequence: CASIRSGRAGDTQYF.

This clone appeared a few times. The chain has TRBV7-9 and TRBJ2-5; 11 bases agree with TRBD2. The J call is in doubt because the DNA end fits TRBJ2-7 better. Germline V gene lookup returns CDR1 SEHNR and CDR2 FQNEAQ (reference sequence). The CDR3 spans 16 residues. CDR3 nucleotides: TGTGCCAGCAGCTTGGGGACTAGCGGTTCTAACTACGAGCAGTACTTC. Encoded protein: CASSLGTSGSNYEQYF.

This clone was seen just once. CDR3 sequence: CASSLVGSAGNEQFF. Written as DNA, the CDR3 is TGCGCCAGCAGCTTGGTGGGTAGCGCCGGCAATGAGCAGTTCTTC. The chain couples TRBV5-1 to TRBJ2-1; D possibly corresponds to TRBD2 (5 bases). Trimming removed 0 bases from V and 6 bases from J, with 13 bases in between. The CDR3 consists of 15 residues. Germline V lookup: CDR1 SGHRS, CDR2 YFSETQ.

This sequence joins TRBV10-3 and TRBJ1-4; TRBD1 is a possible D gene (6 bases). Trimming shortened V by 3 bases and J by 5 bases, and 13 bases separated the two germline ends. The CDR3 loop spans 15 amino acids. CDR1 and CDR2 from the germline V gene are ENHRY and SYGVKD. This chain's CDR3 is CAISDYTGMNEKLFF. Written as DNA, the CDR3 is TGTGCCATCAGTGATTACACAGGGATGAATGAAAAACTGTTTTTT.

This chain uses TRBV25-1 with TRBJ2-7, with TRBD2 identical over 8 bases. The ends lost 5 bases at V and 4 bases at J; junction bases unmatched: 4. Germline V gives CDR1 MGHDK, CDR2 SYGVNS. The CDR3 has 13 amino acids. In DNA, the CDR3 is TGTGCCAGCAGTCCGGGAGGGCCTTACGAGCAGTACTTC. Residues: CASSPGGPYEQYF.

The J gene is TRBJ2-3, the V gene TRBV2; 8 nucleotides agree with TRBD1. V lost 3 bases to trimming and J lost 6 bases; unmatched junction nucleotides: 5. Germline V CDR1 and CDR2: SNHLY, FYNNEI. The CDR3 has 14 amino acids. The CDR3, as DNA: TGTGCCAGCAGTGAGGGGACAGGTGAGGATACGCAGTATTTT. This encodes CASSEGTGEDTQYF.

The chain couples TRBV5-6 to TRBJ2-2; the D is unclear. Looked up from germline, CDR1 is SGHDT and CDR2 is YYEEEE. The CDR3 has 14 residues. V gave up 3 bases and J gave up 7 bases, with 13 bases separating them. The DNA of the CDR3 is TGTGCCAGCAGCTACCTTCACGGTAACGGGGAGCTGTTTTTT. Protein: CASSYLHGNGELFF.

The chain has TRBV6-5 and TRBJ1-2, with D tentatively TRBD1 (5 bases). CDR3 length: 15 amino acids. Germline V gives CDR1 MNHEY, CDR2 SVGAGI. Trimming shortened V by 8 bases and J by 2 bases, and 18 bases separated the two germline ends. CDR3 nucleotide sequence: TGTGCCAGCCGAGAAATCGACAGACCAAACTATGGCTACACCTTC. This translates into CASREIDRPNYGYTF.

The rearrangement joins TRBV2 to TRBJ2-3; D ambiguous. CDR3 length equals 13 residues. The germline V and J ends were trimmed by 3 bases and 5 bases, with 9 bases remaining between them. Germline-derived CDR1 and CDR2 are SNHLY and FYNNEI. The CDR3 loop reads CASSEQPKDTQYF. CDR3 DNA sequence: TGTGCCAGCAGTGAGCAACCTAAAGATACGCAGTATTTT.

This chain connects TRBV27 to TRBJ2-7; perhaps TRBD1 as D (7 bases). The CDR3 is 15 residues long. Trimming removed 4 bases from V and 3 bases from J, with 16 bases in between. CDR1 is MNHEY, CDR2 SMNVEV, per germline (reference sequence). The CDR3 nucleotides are TGTGCCAGCAGTTCCCAGGACAGGACTATCTACGAGCAGTACTTC. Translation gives CASSSQDRTIYEQYF.

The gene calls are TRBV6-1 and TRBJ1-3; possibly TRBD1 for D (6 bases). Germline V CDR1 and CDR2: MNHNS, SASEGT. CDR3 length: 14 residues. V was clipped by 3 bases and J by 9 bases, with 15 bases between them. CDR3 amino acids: CASSDPFRGITIYF. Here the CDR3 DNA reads TGTGCCAGCAGTGACCCATTCAGGGGTATCACCATATATTTT.

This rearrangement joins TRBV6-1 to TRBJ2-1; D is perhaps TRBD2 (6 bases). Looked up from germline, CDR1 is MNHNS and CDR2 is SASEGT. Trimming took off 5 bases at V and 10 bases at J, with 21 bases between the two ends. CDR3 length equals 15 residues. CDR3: CASSSTSFLAGEQFF. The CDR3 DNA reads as TGTGCCAGCAGTTCAACTAGCTTCCTGGCGGGGGAGCAGTTCTTC.

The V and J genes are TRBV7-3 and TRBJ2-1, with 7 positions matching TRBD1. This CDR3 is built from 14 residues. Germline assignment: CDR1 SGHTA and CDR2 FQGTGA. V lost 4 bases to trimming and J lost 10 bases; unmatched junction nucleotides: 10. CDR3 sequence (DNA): TGTGCCAGCAGCTCCGGGACAGTTGGGTCCGAGCAGTTCTTC. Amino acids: CASSSGTVGSEQFF.

CDR3 bases: TGTGCCAGCAGCCGAGCCCTCACAGATACGCAGTATTTT. Translated: CASSRALTDTQYF. The rearrangement uses TRBV9 and TRBJ2-3; D unclear. This CDR3 is built from 13 residues. V gave up 4 bases and J gave up 2 bases, with 8 bases separating them. The germline gives CDR1 SGDLS, CDR2 YYNGEE.

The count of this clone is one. The CDR3, as DNA: TGTGCCAGCAGCGCAGGACAGGGTGGCCCCACTGAAGCTTTCTTT. Its protein product is CASSAGQGGPTEAFF. The chain recombines TRBV7-9 with TRBJ1-1; the match to TRBD1 covers 8 bases. Trimming at V came to 5 bases and at J to 4 bases, leaving 9 bases not matched to a gene. CDR3 length equals 15 residues. CDR1 is SEHNR, CDR2 FQNEAQ, per germline (reference sequence).

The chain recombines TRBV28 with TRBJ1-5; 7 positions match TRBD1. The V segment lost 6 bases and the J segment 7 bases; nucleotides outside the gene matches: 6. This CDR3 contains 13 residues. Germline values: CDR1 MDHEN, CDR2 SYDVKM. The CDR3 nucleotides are TGTGCCAGCAGGCCACAGGGGTACCAGCCCCAGCATTTT. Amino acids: CASRPQGYQPQHF.

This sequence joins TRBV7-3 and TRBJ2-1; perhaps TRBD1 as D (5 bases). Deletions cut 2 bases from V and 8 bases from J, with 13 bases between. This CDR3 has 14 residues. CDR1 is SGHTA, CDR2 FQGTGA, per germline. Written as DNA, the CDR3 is TGTGCCAGCAGCTTATATGCAGGGATGGATGAGCAGTTCTTC. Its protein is CASSLYAGMDEQFF. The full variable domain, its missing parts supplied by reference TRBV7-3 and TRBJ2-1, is GAGVSQTPSNKVTEKGKYVELRCDPISGHTALYWYRQSLGQGPEFLIYFQGTGAADDSGLPNDRFFAVRPEGSVSTLKIQRTERGDSAVYLCASSLYAGMDEQFFGPGTRLTVL.

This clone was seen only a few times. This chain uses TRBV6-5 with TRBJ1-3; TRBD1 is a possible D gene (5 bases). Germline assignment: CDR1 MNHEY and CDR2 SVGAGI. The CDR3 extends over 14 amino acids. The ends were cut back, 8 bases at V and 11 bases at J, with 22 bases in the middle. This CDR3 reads CASPEGLRGGAIYF. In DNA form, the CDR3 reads TGTGCCAGCCCCGAGGGACTCCGCGGCGGCGCCATATATTTT.

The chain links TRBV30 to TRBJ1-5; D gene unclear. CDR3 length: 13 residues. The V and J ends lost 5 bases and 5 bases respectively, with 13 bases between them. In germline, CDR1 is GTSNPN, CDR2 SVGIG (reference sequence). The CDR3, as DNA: TGTGCCTGGGATGCGGGATTGTATCAGCCCCAGCATTTT. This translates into CAWDAGLYQPQHF.

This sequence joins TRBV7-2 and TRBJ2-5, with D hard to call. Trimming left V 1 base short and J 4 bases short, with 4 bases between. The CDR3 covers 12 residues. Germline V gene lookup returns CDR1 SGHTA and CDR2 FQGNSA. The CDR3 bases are TGTGCCAGCAGCTTAGGGAGAGAGACCCAGTACTTC. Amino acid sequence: CASSLGRETQYF.

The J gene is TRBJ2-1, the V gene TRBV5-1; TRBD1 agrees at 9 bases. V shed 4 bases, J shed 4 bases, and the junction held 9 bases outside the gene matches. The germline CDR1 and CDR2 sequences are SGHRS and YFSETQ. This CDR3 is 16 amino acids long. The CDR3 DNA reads TGCGCCAGCAGCCCGGACAGGGGCACTTCTTACAATGAGCAGTTCTTC. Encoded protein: CASSPDRGTSYNEQFF.

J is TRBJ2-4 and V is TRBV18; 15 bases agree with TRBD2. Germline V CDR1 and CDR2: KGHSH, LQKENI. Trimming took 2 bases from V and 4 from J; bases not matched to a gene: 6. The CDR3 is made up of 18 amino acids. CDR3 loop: CASSPTQGLAGGKNIQYF. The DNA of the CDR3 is TGTGCCAGCTCACCAACCCAAGGACTAGCGGGAGGGAAAAACATTCAGTACTTC.

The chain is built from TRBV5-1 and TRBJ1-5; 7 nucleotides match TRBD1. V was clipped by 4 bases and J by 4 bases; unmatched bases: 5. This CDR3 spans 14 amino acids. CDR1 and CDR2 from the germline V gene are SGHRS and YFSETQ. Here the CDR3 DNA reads TGCGCCAGCAGCGCCGGGGACAGAAATCAGCCCCAGCATTTT. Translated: CASSAGDRNQPQHF.

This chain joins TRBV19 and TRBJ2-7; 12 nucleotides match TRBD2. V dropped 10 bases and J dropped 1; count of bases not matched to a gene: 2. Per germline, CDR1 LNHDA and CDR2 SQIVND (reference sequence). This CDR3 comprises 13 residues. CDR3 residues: CATGTSGSYEQYF. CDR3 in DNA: TGTGCCACGGGGACTAGCGGGTCCTACGAGCAGTACTTC.

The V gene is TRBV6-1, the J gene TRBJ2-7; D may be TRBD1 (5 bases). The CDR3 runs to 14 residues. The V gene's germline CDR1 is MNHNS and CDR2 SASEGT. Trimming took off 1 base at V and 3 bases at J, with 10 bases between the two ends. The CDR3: CASSEVARVYEQYF. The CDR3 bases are TGTGCCAGCAGTGAAGTCGCCAGGGTCTACGAGCAGTACTTC.

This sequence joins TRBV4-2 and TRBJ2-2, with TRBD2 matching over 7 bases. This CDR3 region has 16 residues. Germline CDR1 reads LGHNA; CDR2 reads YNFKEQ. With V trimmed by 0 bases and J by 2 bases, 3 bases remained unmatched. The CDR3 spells CASSQEPSGNTGELFF. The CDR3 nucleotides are TGTGCCAGCAGCCAAGAACCTAGCGGTAACACCGGGGAGCTGTTTTTT.